The 25 T cell receptor beta chains presented below share a single source sample, sequenced in a study of lung T cells in sarcoidosis with Löfgren's syndrome. TCRdb re-derived calls from the reads in MiXCR, one entry per CDR3 protein. The data show tens of thousands of distinct CDR3 sequences, over 20% seen once. The sample taken for sequencing was CD4+ T cells from PBMCs. Every receptor here comes from a human donor with sarcoidosis (Löfgren's syndrome or another form), or a control subject (not recorded which).

This clonotype rates as medium-sized. The chain combines TRBV27 with TRBJ2-3; D ambiguous. The germline CDR1 and CDR2 sequences are MNHEY and SMNVEV (reference sequence). This CDR3 spans 12 amino acids. Trimming removed 5 bases from V and 2 bases from J, with 5 bases in between. In DNA, the CDR3 is TGTGCCAGCAGTCCTACCACAGATACGCAGTATTTT. Its translation is CASSPTTDTQYF.

This clonotype has at least ten counts. This chain connects TRBV20-1 to TRBJ2-4; possible D gene TRBD1, 6 bases. The CDR3 sequence is 14 residues long. CDR1 and CDR2 (germline): DFQATT, SNEGSKA (reference sequence). V lost 6 bases and J lost 2, with 14 bases in between. This chain's CDR3 is CSATIQGTKNIQYF. DNA of the CDR3: TGCAGTGCCACGATCCAGGGGACCAAAAACATTCAGTACTTC.

This clonotype showed up many times. The genes are TRBV7-2 and TRBJ2-1, with 9 bases aligning to TRBD1. Trimming at V came to 5 bases and at J to 7 bases, leaving 12 bases not matched to a gene. The V gene's germline CDR1 is SGHTA and CDR2 FQGNSA. The CDR3 has 16 amino acids. Written as DNA, the CDR3 is TGTGCCAGCAGCCCCCGTACGGGACAGGGAATAAATGAGCAGTTCTTC. It translates to CASSPRTGQGINEQFF.

In DNA, the CDR3 is TGCAGCGTTGACAACCCGGCCCAGTCATTAGATACGCAGTATTTT. Translated: CSVDNPAQSLDTQYF. This chain links TRBV29-1 with TRBJ2-3; no clear D. This CDR3 is built from 15 residues. CDR1 is SQVTM, CDR2 ANQGSEA, per germline. The germline V and J ends were trimmed by 3 bases and 5 bases, with 18 bases remaining between them.

This chain connects TRBV5-1 to TRBJ1-1; D is possibly TRBD1 (5 bases). This CDR3 region has 14 residues. Per germline, CDR1 SGHRS and CDR2 YFSETQ. Trimming left V 9 bases short and J 2 bases short, with 17 bases between. The CDR3 region is CATRDGAQNTEAFF. Here the CDR3 DNA reads TGCGCCACCCGGGACGGCGCTCAAAACACTGAAGCTTTCTTT.

The J gene is TRBJ2-5, the V gene TRBV7-9; tentative D call: TRBD1 (5 bases). The CDR3 sequence is 14 residues long. V was cut by 6 bases and J by 2 bases, with 13 bases left in between. The germline gives CDR1 SEHNR, CDR2 FQNEAQ (reference sequence). The CDR3 bases are TGTGCCAGCAGTCCCACTCGACAGCAAGAGACCCAGTACTTC. Its translation is CASSPTRQQETQYF.

This clonotype was recorded a few times. The chain employs TRBV2 and TRBJ2-3, with 7 bases identical to TRBD2. CDR1 and CDR2 (germline): SNHLY, FYNNEI. Trimming cost V 4 bases and J 9 bases; bases outside gene matches: 10. The CDR3 is 14 amino acids. CDR3 protein: CASSGRGLVGTQYF. DNA for the CDR3: TGTGCCAGCAGTGGACGCGGACTAGTTGGCACGCAGTATTTT.

DNA for the CDR3: TGTGCCACCCGCCAGGGGTCGAACACTGAAGCTTTCTTT. Its translation is CATRQGSNTEAFF. The chain couples TRBV10-3 to TRBJ1-1; possibly TRBD1 for D (6 bases). CDR1 is ENHRY, CDR2 SYGVKD, per germline. This CDR3 has 13 amino acids. The ends were cut back, 10 bases at V and 1 base at J, with 13 bases in the middle.

This clonotype was recorded at least ten times. The chain joins TRBV15 to TRBJ1-2, with no clear D. CDR1 LNHNV and CDR2 YYDKDF come from the germline V gene (reference sequence). The V and J ends lost 5 bases and 4 bases respectively, with 17 bases between them. The CDR3 is 15 residues long. CDR3 amino acids: CATSPYRAQGYGYTF. CDR3 DNA sequence: TGTGCCACCAGCCCTTACCGGGCCCAAGGCTATGGCTACACCTTC.

Details on this clonotype: A single base separates this from a much larger clone, so it may be a read error. The chain combines TRBV20-1 with TRBJ2-4, with 8 bases matching TRBD2. The CDR3 contains 17 residues. The V gene's germline CDR1 is DFQATT and CDR2 SNEGSKA (reference sequence). The CDR3 sequence is CSARDPREGEFRNIQCF. In nucleotides, the CDR3 is TGCAGTGCTAGAGATCCCCGGGAGGGCGAGTTTAGAAACATTCAGTGCTTC.

This clonotype was found many times. The rearrangement joins TRBV6-2 or TRBV6-3 to TRBJ1-2; 11 nucleotides agree with TRBD1. From germline, CDR1 is MNHEY and CDR2 SVGEGT. The CDR3 length is 14 residues. The V gene end was trimmed by 4 bases and the J gene end by 4 bases; junction bases not matched to a gene: 2. In DNA, the CDR3 is TGTGCCAGCAGTTGGACAGGGGGCGGCTATGGCTACACCTTC. Amino acids: CASSWTGGGYGYTF.

The gene calls are TRBV10-3 and TRBJ1-6, with D possibly being TRBD1 (6 bases). The germline gives CDR1 ENHRY, CDR2 SYGVKD. This CDR3 has 16 amino acids. Trimming cost V 3 bases and J 10 bases, with 19 bases left between them. CDR3 DNA: TGTGCCATCAGTGAACTGGACAGAGTTAGCCACTCACCCCTCCACTTT. Residues: CAISELDRVSHSPLHF.

Worth noting for this clonotype: A read error may be the cause here, since a much bigger clone is one base away. The chain recombines TRBV20-1 with TRBJ2-3, with D hard to call. This CDR3 is 10 amino acids long. Germline lookup yields CDR1 DFQATT and CDR2 SNEGSKA (reference sequence). CDR3 nucleotide sequence: TGCGGTGCTTCAACAGATACGCAGTATTTT. It is translated as CGASTDTQYF.

This clonotype occurred many times. The chain recombines TRBV29-1 with TRBJ2-3; TRBD2 matches at 11 bases. The junction had 5 bases not matched to a gene; V was cut back by 6 bases and J by 0 bases. The CDR3 runs 15 residues. The germline gives CDR1 SQVTM, CDR2 ANQGSEA. The CDR3 loop is CSVAGTSGSTDTQYF. The CDR3 bases are TGCAGCGTAGCCGGGACTAGCGGTAGCACAGATACGCAGTATTTT.

In this sample, this clonotype turned up many times. The rearrangement uses TRBV7-9 and TRBJ1-1, with 8 bases identical to TRBD1. V was clipped by 5 bases and J by 5 bases; unmatched bases: 7. The CDR3 covers 14 residues. Germline CDR1 is SEHNR and CDR2 is FQNEAQ (reference sequence). The CDR3 region has the DNA TGTGCCAGCAGCCCGGTACAGGGGGTGACTGAAGCTTTCTTT. This translates into CASSPVQGVTEAFF.

This clonotype was detected many times. The CDR3, as DNA: TGCAGTGCGCGACTAGCGGCCAGCACAGATACGCAGTATTTT. It specifies CSARLAASTDTQYF. This rearrangement joins TRBV20-1 to TRBJ2-3; 9 bases align to TRBD2. The CDR3 is 14 residues long. V lost 6 bases to trimming and J lost 0 bases; unmatched junction nucleotides: 4. Germline assignment: CDR1 DFQATT and CDR2 SNEGSKA (reference sequence).

In its sample, this clonotype was seen a few times. The genes are TRBV15 and TRBJ2-7; D may match TRBD1 or TRBD2 (5 bases each). The CDR3 consists of 14 residues. CDR1 is LNHNV, CDR2 YYDKDF, per germline (reference sequence). V was shortened by 10 bases and J by 0 bases, with 16 bases between the two germline ends. CDR3 DNA: TGTGCCATTTACCGGGACCCAAGCTCCTACGAGCAGTACGTC. This sequence encodes CAIYRDPSSYEQYV.

This clonotype was observed a few times. The chain couples TRBV11-2 to TRBJ2-2, with D possibly being TRBD1 (6 bases). Trimming cost V 1 base and J 4 bases, with 13 bases left between them. Per germline, CDR1 SGHAT and CDR2 FQNNGV. The CDR3 has 16 residues. CDR3 bases: TGTGCCAGCAGCTTAGGGCAGGACAGAGTCACCGGGGAGCTGTTTTTT. This gives the protein CASSLGQDRVTGELFF.

In its sample, this clonotype was seen many times. The chain has TRBV28 and TRBJ2-2; D remains unclear. There are 11 residues in the CDR3. The V end lost 9 bases, the J end lost 5 bases, and 7 bases lay between the germline ends. CDR1 and CDR2 (germline): MDHEN, SYDVKM. CDR3 nucleotide sequence: TGTGCCAGTGAAACGACCGGGGAGCTGTTTTTT. It codes for CASETTGELFF.

The table lists this clonotype with many counts. The rearrangement joins TRBV27 to TRBJ1-3, with 8 bases that match TRBD1. CDR3 length equals 16 residues. Germline V gene data show CDR1 as MNHEY and CDR2 as SMNVEV (reference sequence). Unmatched junction bases numbered 7, after V lost 3 bases and J lost 3 bases. The CDR3 region has the DNA TGTGCCAGCAGTTTGGTCCCAGGGGGCTTTGGAAACACCATATATTTT. Translated: CASSLVPGGFGNTIYF.

There are many counts of this clonotype. V and J are TRBV20-1 and TRBJ1-1, with unresolved D. From germline, CDR1 is DFQATT and CDR2 SNEGSKA (reference sequence). The V end lost 6 bases, the J end lost 7 bases, and 15 bases lay between the germline ends. This CDR3 has 12 amino acids. The CDR3 reads CSASPSRSEAFF. Here the CDR3 DNA reads TGCAGTGCCTCCCCAAGCAGGAGTGAAGCTTTCTTT.

To note about this clonotype: A clone one base away is much larger, so this may be a read error. The chain recombines TRBV7-9 with TRBJ1-1; D gene uncertain. This CDR3 is 14 amino acids long. Looked up from germline, CDR1 is SEHNR and CDR2 is FQNEAQ (reference sequence). The CDR3 nucleotides read TGTGCCGGCAGCTTACTGGCGAAGAACACTGAAGCTTTCTTT. Amino acids: CAGSLLAKNTEAFF. Looking up the rest from reference TRBV7-9 and TRBJ1-1 gives the full variable domain: DTGVSQNPRHKITKRGQNVTFRCDPISEHNRLYWYRQTLGQGPEFLTYFQNEAQLEKSRLLSDRFSAERPKGSFSTLEIQRTEQGDSAMYLCAGSLLAKNTEAFFGQGTRLTVV.

The chain has TRBV3-1 and TRBJ1-5; 8 nucleotides match TRBD1. Germline CDR1 LGHDT, CDR2 YNNKEL (reference sequence). V was clipped by 3 bases and J by 4 bases; unmatched bases: 5. The CDR3 sequence is 15 residues long. The CDR3 DNA reads as TGTGCCAGCAGCCAGGCGGGGACAGGAAATCAGCCCCAGCATTTT. Translating gives CASSQAGTGNQPQHF.

The chain employs TRBV19 and TRBJ2-3; 7 positions agree with TRBD2. Germline CDR1 is LNHDA and CDR2 is SQIVND (reference sequence). The junction had 17 bases not matched to a gene; V was cut back by 6 bases and J by 2 bases. The CDR3 totals 18 residues. The chain's CDR3 is CASRRSPKTSRDTDTQYF. CDR3 DNA sequence: TGTGCCAGTAGACGATCCCCGAAGACTAGCCGGGACACAGATACGCAGTATTTT.

A few counts support this clonotype. The chain uses TRBV28 and TRBJ1-6, with D possibly matching TRBD1 (5 bases). Per germline, CDR1 MDHEN and CDR2 SYDVKM. V was clipped by 10 bases and J by 4 bases, with 11 bases between them. CDR3 length equals 13 residues. The DNA for the CDR3 is TGTGCCATCTGGGGCCGTTATAATTCACCCCTCCACTTT. It translates to CAIWGRYNSPLHF. The variable domain in full, completed from reference TRBV28 and TRBJ1-6, reads DVKVTQSSRYLVKRTGEKVFLECVQDMDHENMFWYRQDPGLGLRLIYFSYDVKMKEKGDIPEGYSVSREKKERFSLILESASTNQTSMYLCAIWGRYNSPLHFGNGTRLTVT.